This T cell receptor beta chain derives from a study of cytomegalovirus exposure and HLA in healthy donors. Study background: As an earlier analysis found, 150 million to 200 million T cells yielded about 120 million unique TCR beta sequences.

In the PCR, 60 Vbeta and 13 Jbeta primers were used. Using immunoSEQ multiplex PCR, the repertoire was profiled, and TCRdb retains in-frame clones only, with some absent. The sample shows roughly 170,000 clones, around four fifths of them seen only once. To note about this clone: The antigen is undetermined.

Broader study findings: Common viral pathogens were later found to be apparently linked to several of the most significant clusters.

The specimen sequenced was PBMCs. The receptor's source is a woman aged 45-60 years in good health and CMV-seropositive.

CDR3 amino acids: CASSLVIGVDQPQHF. The CDR3 nucleotides read TGTGCCAGCAGCTTAGTGATAGGGGTAGATCAGCCCCAGCATTTT. The V gene is TRBV7-2, the J gene TRBJ1-5; tentative D call: TRBD1 (5 bases). Trimming took 1 base from V and 5 from J, leaving 12 bases between them. The CDR3 runs 15 residues. In germline, CDR1 is SGHTA, CDR2 FQGNSA.